A single sample is the source of the 2 T cell receptor beta chains below, sequenced in a study of blood T cell repertoires in COVID-19. Method: immunoSEQ multiplex PCR; TCRdb's copy keeps in-frame clones and lacks some. Here the sample spans about 300,000 clones, over 75% being singletons. The sequenced sample was peripheral blood. The source is a human donor in a cohort sampled during active COVID-19.

This clone was recorded a few times. In nucleotides, the CDR3 is TGTGCCAGCAGTGAAGGCGTGAGCGAGACCCAGTACTTC. Its translation is CASSEGVSETQYF. The rearrangement joins TRBV6-1 to TRBJ2-5; D unresolved. V was pared by 1 base and J by 5 bases, with 8 bases between. The germline CDR1 and CDR2 sequences are MNHNS and SASEGT. This CDR3 is 13 amino acids long.

As to this clone: Sequence at one end of the junction differs from germline and may be a read error. The chain recombines TRBV3-1 (or the pseudogene TRBV3-2) with TRBJ2-7; TRBD1 is a possible D gene (5 bases). CDR1 and CDR2 (germline): LGHDT, YNNKEL (reference sequence). The CDR3 has 12 residues. In DNA, the CDR3 is TGTGCTAGCAGTCGGCAGGGAAACGAGCAGTACTTC. Its protein is CASSRQGNEQYF.